These T cell receptor beta chains were read from a single sample in a study of blood T cells in healthy people across ages. Using its own MiXCR run on the 5' RACE reads, TCRdb lists one record per CDR3 protein. The sample consists of approximately 800,000 distinct CDR3 sequences, around 68% of them appearing once. Sequencing was done on a sample of blood. The receptors here all came from a man aged 30-40 years in good health. CDR3s include the opening cysteine and the closing phenylalanine or tryptophan. Each record gives: D gene, V gene, clone size, J gene, CDR3 protein, CDR3 DNA. A D gene is named only where the DNA matches it firmly. Only part of the rows carry a size: once, few, many, or a class if the clone is expanded.

d_call: .; v_call: TRBV18; clone_size: .; j_call: TRBJ2-1; cdr3_aa: CASSQFQGGRGNEQFF; cdr3_nt: TGTGCCAGCTCACAATTTCAGGGAGGACGGGGAAATGAGCAGTTCTTC
d_call: TRBD1; v_call: TRBV15; clone_size: once; j_call: TRBJ2-7; cdr3_aa: CATSRALGQGAYEQYF; cdr3_nt: TGTGCCACCAGCAGAGCTCTGGGACAGGGGGCCTACGAGCAGTACTTC
d_call: .; v_call: TRBV7-8; clone_size: few; j_call: TRBJ1-2; cdr3_aa: CASSFSAAGPYGYTF; cdr3_nt: TGTGCCAGCAGCTTCTCGGCTGCCGGCCCATATGGCTACACCTTC
d_call: .; v_call: TRBV5-1; clone_size: .; j_call: TRBJ2-7; cdr3_aa: CASSRGAEQYF; cdr3_nt: TGCGCCAGCAGTAGGGGAGCCGAGCAGTACTTC
d_call: TRBD2; v_call: TRBV15; clone_size: .; j_call: TRBJ2-7; cdr3_aa: CATSGGGVAYEQYF; cdr3_nt: TGTGCCACCAGCGGCGGGGGGGTAGCCTACGAGCAGTACTTC
d_call: .; v_call: TRBV20-1; clone_size: .; j_call: TRBJ2-7; cdr3_aa: CSARGLSEQYF; cdr3_nt: TGCAGTGCTCGGGGACTCTCCGAGCAGTACTTC
d_call: .; v_call: TRBV7-2; clone_size: few; j_call: TRBJ1-2; cdr3_aa: CASSLVFYGYTF; cdr3_nt: TGTGCCAGCAGCTTAGTCTTCTATGGCTACACCTTC
d_call: .; v_call: TRBV7-2; clone_size: few; j_call: TRBJ2-7; cdr3_aa: CASSGGSPGGSYEQYF; cdr3_nt: TGTGCCAGCAGCGGAGGGTCCCCAGGGGGATCCTACGAGCAGTACTTC
d_call: TRBD1; v_call: TRBV5-1; clone_size: .; j_call: TRBJ1-1; cdr3_aa: CASSSGQGAVSTEAFF; cdr3_nt: TGCGCCAGCAGCTCAGGACAGGGGGCGGTGAGCACTGAAGCTTTCTTT
d_call: TRBD2; v_call: TRBV2; clone_size: .; j_call: TRBJ2-2; cdr3_aa: CASTAGVNTGELFF; cdr3_nt: TGTGCCAGCACTGCGGGGGTGAACACCGGGGAGCTGTTTTTT
d_call: .; v_call: TRBV7-2; clone_size: few; j_call: TRBJ1-5; cdr3_aa: CASSLEGIRQPQHF; cdr3_nt: TGTGCCAGCAGCTTAGAGGGGATACGGCAGCCCCAGCATTTT
d_call: .; v_call: TRBV2; clone_size: .; j_call: TRBJ2-1; cdr3_aa: CASSVGPERRQFF; cdr3_nt: TGTGCCAGCAGTGTGGGACCCGAGAGGAGGCAGTTCTTC
d_call: TRBD1; v_call: TRBV28; clone_size: .; j_call: TRBJ1-2; cdr3_aa: CASNLNRDRGGTNYGYTF; cdr3_nt: TGTGCCAGCAATCTAAACCGGGACAGGGGGGGGACTAACTATGGCTACACCTTC
d_call: TRBD2; v_call: TRBV9; clone_size: .; j_call: TRBJ2-1; cdr3_aa: CASSPRTSNYEQFF; cdr3_nt: TGTGCCAGCAGCCCTAGGACTAGCAACTACGAGCAGTTCTTC
d_call: .; v_call: TRBV20-1; clone_size: few; j_call: TRBJ2-1; cdr3_aa: CSARDRAEYNEQFF; cdr3_nt: TGCAGTGCTAGAGATCGGGCAGAATACAATGAGCAGTTCTTC
d_call: .; v_call: TRBV9; clone_size: .; j_call: TRBJ2-5; cdr3_aa: CASSVGTAGGGETQYF; cdr3_nt: TGTGCCAGCAGCGTAGGGACAGCGGGCGGTGGGGAGACCCAGTACTTC
d_call: .; v_call: TRBV12-3/TRBV12-4; clone_size: .; j_call: TRBJ2-7; cdr3_aa: CASSWTGNWYEQYF; cdr3_nt: TGTGCCAGCAGTTGGACTGGGAACTGGTACGAGCAGTACTTC
d_call: .; v_call: TRBV3-1; clone_size: .; j_call: TRBJ2-3; cdr3_aa: CASSQAGIWGAPDTQYF; cdr3_nt: TGTGCCAGCAGCCAAGCCGGAATATGGGGGGCCCCAGATACGCAGTATTTT
d_call: .; v_call: TRBV19; clone_size: once; j_call: TRBJ2-1; cdr3_aa: CASSIVGPAEQFF; cdr3_nt: TGTGCCAGTAGTATAGTGGGGCCCGCTGAGCAGTTCTTC
d_call: .; v_call: TRBV20-1; clone_size: few; j_call: TRBJ2-3; cdr3_aa: CSAIPGQQTLVDTQYF; cdr3_nt: TGCAGTGCTATTCCGGGACAACAAACGTTAGTAGATACGCAGTATTTT
d_call: .; v_call: TRBV9; clone_size: few; j_call: TRBJ2-3; cdr3_aa: CASSVGPTDTQYF; cdr3_nt: TGTGCCAGCAGTGTGGGGCCCACAGATACGCAGTATTTT
d_call: .; v_call: TRBV5-1; clone_size: .; j_call: TRBJ2-7; cdr3_aa: CASSFAQGGSEQYF; cdr3_nt: TGCGCCAGCAGCTTCGCACAGGGAGGATCCGAGCAGTACTTC